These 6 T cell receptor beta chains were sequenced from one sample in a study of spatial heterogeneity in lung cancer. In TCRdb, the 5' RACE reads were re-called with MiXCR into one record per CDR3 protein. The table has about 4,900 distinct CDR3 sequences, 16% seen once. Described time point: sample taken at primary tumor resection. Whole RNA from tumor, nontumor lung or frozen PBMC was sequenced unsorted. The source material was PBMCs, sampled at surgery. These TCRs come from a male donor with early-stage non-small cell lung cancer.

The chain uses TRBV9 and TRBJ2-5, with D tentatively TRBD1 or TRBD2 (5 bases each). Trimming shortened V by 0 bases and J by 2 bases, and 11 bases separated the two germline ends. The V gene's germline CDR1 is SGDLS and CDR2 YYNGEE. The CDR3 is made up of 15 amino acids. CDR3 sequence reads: CASSVASWGQETQYF. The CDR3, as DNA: TGTGCCAGCAGCGTAGCAAGCTGGGGGCAAGAGACCCAGTACTTC.

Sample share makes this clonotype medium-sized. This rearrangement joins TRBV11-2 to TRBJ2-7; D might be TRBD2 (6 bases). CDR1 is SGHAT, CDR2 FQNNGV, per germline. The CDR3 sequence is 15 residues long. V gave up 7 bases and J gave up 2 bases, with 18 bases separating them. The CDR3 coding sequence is TGTGCCAGCACCACTAGCCGGGGCCCTGCCTACGAGCAGTACTTC. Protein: CASTTSRGPAYEQYF.

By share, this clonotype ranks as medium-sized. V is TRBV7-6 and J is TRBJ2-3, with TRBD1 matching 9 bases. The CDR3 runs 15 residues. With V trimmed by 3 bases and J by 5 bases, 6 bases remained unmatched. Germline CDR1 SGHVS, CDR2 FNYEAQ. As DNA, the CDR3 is TGTGCCAGCAGCTTGTGGACAGGGGTTGGAGATACGCAGTATTTT. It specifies CASSLWTGVGDTQYF. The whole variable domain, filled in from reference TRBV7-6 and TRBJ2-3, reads GAGVSQSPRYKVTKRGQDVALRCDPISGHVSLYWYRQALGQGPEFLTYFNYEAQQDKSGLPNDRFSAERPEGSISTLTIQRTEQRDSAMYRCASSLWTGVGDTQYFGPGTRLTVL.

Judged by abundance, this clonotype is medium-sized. CDR3: CASSLDRGPYEQYF. The CDR3, as DNA: TGTGCCAGCAGTTTGGACAGGGGACCCTACGAGCAGTACTTC. This chain uses TRBV11-2 with TRBJ2-7; TRBD1 aligns across 9 bases. CDR1 and CDR2 (germline): SGHAT, FQNNGV. This CDR3 region has 14 residues. After removal of 6 bases from V and 2 bases from J, the junction contained 5 bases not matched to a gene. The complete variable domain, with remaining parts taken from reference TRBV11-2 and TRBJ2-7, reads EAGVAQSPRYKIIEKRQSVAFWCNPISGHATLYWYQQILGQGPKLLIQFQNNGVVDDSQLPKDRFSAERLKGVDSTLKIQPAKLEDSAVYLCASSLDRGPYEQYFGPGTRLTVT.

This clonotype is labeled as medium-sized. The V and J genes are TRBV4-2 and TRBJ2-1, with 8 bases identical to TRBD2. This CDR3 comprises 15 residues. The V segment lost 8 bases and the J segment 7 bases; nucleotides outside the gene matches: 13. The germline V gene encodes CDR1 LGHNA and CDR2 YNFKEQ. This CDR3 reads CASDRGLAGLNEQFF. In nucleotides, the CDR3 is TGTGCCAGCGACAGAGGACTAGCTGGCTTGAATGAGCAGTTCTTC.

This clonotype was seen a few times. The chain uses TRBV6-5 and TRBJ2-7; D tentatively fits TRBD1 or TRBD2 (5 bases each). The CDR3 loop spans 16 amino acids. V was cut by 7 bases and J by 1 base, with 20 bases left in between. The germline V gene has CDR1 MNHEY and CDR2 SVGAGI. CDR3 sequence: CASTYLRRGKSYEQYF. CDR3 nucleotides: TGTGCCAGCACCTACCTTCGACGGGGCAAATCCTACGAGCAGTACTTC.